This T cell receptor beta chain was recorded in a study of blood T cell repertoires in COVID-19. Study information: The origin of the acute and convalescent COVID-19 samples was the United States, Italy and Spain. From T cells, B-cell-depleted T cells, or PBMCs came the material, which was cDNA or gDNA.

TCRdb keeps only in-frame clones here, not all; method: immunoSEQ multiplex PCR. This table holds approximately 300,000 clones, around 86% found once. The sample consisted of peripheral blood. This clonotype originated in a man between 50 and 59 years old with active or convalescent COVID-19.

The DNA for the CDR3 is TGTGCCACCAGTGATGCCAAACTAGCGGGATATAACAATGAGCAGTTCTTC. It codes for CATSDAKLAGYNNEQFF. This chain links TRBV24-1 with TRBJ2-1, with 10 bases aligning to TRBD2. CDR1 KGHDR and CDR2 SFDVKD come from the germline V gene. With 3 bases clipped from V and 5 bases from J, the junction kept 9 bases outside the gene matches. The CDR3 has 17 amino acids.